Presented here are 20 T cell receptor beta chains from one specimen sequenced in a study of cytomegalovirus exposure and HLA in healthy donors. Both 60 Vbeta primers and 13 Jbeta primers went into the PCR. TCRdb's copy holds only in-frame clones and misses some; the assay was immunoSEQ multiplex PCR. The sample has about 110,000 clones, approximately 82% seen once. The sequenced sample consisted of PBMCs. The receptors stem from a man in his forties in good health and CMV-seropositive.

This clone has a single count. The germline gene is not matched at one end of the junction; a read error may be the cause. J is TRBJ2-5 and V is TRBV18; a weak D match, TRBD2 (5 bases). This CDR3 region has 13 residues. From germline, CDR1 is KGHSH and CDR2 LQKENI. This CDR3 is CASSIKMGETQHF. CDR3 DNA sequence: TGTGCCAGCTCAATTAAAATGGGAGAGACCCAGCACTTC. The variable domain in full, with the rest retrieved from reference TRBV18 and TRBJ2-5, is NAGVMQNPRHLVRRRGQEARLRCSPMKGHSHVYWYRQLPEEGLKFMVYLQKENIIDESGMPKERFSAEFPKEGPSILRIQQVVRGDSAAYFCASSIKMGETQHFGPGTRLLVL.

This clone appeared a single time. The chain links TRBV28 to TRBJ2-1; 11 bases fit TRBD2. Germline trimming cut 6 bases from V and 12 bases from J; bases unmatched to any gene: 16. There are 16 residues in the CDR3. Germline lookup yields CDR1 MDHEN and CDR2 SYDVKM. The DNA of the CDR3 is TGTGCCAGCAGCTCCACTATAGGACTAGCGGGTCACCTGCAGTTCTTC. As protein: CASSSTIGLAGHLQFF.

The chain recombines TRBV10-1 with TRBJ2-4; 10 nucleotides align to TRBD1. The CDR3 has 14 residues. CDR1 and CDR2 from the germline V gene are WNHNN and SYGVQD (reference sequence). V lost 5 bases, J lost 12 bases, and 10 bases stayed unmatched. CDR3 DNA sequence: TGCGCCAGCAGTCGAGGACAGGGGGGATACAGTCAGTACTTC. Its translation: CASSRGQGGYSQYF.

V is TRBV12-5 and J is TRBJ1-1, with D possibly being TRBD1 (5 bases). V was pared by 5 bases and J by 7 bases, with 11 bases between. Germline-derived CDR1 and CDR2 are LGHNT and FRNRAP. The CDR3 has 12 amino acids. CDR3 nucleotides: TGTGCTAGTGGTCTGGGGGAGTATGAAGCTTTCTTT. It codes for CASGLGEYEAFF.

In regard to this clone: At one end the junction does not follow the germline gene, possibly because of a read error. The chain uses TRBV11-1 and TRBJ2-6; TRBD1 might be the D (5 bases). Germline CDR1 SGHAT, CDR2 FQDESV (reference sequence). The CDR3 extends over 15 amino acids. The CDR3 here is CASSLGGFGANGLTF. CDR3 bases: TGTGCCAGCAGCTTAGGCGGTTTTGGGGCCAACGGCCTGACTTTC.

The CDR3 DNA reads TGTGCCAGCAGCTTGGGGCAGCCAAAGCAGTACTTC. Translation: CASSLGQPKQYF. This chain links TRBV7-2 with TRBJ2-7; D perhaps matches TRBD1 (5 bases). This CDR3 spans 12 amino acids. Germline-derived CDR1 and CDR2 are SGHTA and FQGNSA. V gave up 3 bases and J gave up 8 bases, with 11 bases separating them.

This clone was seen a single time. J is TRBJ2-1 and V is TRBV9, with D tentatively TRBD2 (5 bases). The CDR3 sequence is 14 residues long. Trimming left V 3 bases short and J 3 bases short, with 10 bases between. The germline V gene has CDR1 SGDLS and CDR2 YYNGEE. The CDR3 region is CASSASGNYNEQFF. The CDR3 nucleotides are TGTGCCAGCAGCGCCAGCGGAAACTACAATGAGCAGTTCTTC.

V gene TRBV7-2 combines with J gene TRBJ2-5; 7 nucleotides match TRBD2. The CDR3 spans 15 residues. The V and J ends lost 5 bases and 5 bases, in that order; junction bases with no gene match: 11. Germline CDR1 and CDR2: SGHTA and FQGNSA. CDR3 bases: TGTGCCAGCAGCATCCAGACTAGCTCTTCGGAGACCCAGTACTTC. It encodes CASSIQTSSSETQYF.

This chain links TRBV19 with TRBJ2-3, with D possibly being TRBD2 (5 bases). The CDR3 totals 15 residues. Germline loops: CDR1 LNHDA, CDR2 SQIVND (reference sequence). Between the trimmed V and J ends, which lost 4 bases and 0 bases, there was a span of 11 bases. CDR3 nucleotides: TGTGCCAGTAGTACTCGCGGGCCTAGCACAGATACGCAGTATTTT. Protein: CASSTRGPSTDTQYF.

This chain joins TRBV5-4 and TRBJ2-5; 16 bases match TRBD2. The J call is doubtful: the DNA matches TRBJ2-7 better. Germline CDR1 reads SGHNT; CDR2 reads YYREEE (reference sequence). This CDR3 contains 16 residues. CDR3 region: CASSSGLAGGRYEQYF. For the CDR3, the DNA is TGTGCCAGCAGCTCGGGACTAGCGGGAGGGCGCTACGAGCAGTACTTC.

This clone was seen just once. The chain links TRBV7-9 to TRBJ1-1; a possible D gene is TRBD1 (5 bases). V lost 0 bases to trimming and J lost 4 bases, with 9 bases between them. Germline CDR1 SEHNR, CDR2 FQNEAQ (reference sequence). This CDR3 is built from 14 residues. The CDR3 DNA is TGTGCCAGCAGCTTAGCAGGGGTGGGCACTGAAGCTTTCTTT. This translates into CASSLAGVGTEAFF.

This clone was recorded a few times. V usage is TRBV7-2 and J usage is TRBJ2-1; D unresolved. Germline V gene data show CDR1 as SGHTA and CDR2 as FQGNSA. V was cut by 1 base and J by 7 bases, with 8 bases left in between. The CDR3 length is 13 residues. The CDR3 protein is CASSLVVQNEQFF. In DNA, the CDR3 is TGTGCCAGCAGCTTAGTGGTCCAGAATGAGCAGTTCTTC. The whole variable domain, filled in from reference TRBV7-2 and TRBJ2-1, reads GAGVSQSPSNKVTEKGKDVELRCDPISGHTALYWYRQSLGQGLEFLIYFQGNSAPDKSGLPSDRFSAERTGGSVSTLTIQRTQQEDSAVYLCASSLVVQNEQFFGPGTRLTVL.

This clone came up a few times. CDR3: CASSPQGFTEAFF. The CDR3 bases are TGTGCCAGCAGTCCTCAGGGTTTCACTGAAGCTTTCTTT. V gene TRBV7-6 combines with J gene TRBJ1-1; perhaps TRBD1 as D (5 bases). Between the trimmed V and J ends, which lost 6 bases and 4 bases, there was a span of 12 bases. This CDR3 comprises 13 residues. Germline V gene data show CDR1 as SGHVS and CDR2 as FNYEAQ.

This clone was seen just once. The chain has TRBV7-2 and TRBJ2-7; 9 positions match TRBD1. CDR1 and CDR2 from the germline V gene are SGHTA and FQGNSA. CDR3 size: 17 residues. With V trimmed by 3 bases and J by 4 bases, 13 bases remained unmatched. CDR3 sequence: CASSLDRGQVRFYEQYF. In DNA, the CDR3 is TGTGCCAGCAGCTTGGACAGGGGTCAGGTTCGGTTTTACGAGCAGTACTTC.

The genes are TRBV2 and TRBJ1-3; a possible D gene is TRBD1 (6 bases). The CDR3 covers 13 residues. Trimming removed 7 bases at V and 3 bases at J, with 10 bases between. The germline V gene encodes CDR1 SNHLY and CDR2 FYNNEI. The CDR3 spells CASKGQYGNTIYF. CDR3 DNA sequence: TGTGCCAGCAAAGGACAGTATGGAAACACCATATATTTT.

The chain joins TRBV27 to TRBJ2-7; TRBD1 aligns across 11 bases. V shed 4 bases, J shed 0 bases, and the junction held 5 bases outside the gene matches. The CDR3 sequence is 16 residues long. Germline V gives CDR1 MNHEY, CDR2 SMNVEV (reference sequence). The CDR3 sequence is CASSSYGTGGSYEQYF. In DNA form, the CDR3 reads TGTGCCAGCAGTTCGTACGGGACAGGGGGCTCCTACGAGCAGTACTTC.

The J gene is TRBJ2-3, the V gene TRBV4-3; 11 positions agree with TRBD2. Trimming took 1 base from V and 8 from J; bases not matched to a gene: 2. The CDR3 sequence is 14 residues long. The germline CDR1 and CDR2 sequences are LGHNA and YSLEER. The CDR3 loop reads CASSQALAGGTQYF. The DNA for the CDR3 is TGCGCCAGCAGCCAAGCGCTAGCGGGAGGTACGCAGTATTTT.

CDR3 sequence reads: CASSIGDRINQPQHF. CDR3 sequence (DNA): TGTGCCAGTAGTATAGGAGACAGAATCAATCAGCCCCAGCATTTT. The chain joins TRBV19 to TRBJ1-5; maybe TRBD1 (5 bases). CDR1 is LNHDA and CDR2 is SQIVND in the germline V gene (reference sequence). V lost 1 base and J 3 bases, leaving 10 bases between the germline ends. The CDR3 runs to 15 residues. Full variable domain (remainder filled in from reference TRBV19 and TRBJ1-5): DGGITQSPKYLFRKEGQNVTLSCEQNLNHDAMYWYRQDPGQGLRLIYYSQIVNDFQKGDIAEGYSVSREKKESFPLTVTSAQKNPTAFYLCASSIGDRINQPQHFGDGTRLSIL.

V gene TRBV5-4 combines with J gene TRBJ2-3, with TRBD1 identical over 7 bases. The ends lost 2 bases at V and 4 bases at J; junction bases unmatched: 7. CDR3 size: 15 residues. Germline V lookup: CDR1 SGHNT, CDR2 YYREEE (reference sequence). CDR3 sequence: CASSLDRARADTQYF. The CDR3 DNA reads TGTGCCAGCAGCTTAGACAGGGCGAGGGCAGATACGCAGTATTTT. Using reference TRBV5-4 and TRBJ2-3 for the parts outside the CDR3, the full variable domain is ETGVTQSPTHLIKTRGQQVTLRCSSQSGHNTVSWYQQALGQGPQFIFQYYREEENGRGNFPPRFSGLQFPNYSSELNVNALELDDSALYLCASSLDRARADTQYFGPGTRLTVL.

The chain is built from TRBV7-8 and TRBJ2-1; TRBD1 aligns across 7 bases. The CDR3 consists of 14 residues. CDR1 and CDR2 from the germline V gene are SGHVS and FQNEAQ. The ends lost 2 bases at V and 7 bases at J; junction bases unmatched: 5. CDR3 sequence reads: CASSLQTGLNEQFF. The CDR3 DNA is TGTGCCAGCAGCTTACAGACAGGGCTAAATGAGCAGTTCTTC.